One sample yielded the 6 T cell receptor beta chains listed below, sequenced in a study of T cells after yellow fever vaccination. MiXCR, applied by TCRdb to the 5' RACE reads, yields one record per CDR3 protein. The sample lists approximately 340,000 distinct CDR3 sequences, 8.7% occurring once. Material: PBMCs, obtained on the day of the first yellow fever vaccination. These receptors were obtained from a man between 18 and 29 years old who received the YFV17D yellow fever vaccine.

This clonotype was recorded many times. This chain connects TRBV15 to TRBJ2-6, with D unclear. The CDR3 length is 16 residues. Germline CDR1 is LNHNV and CDR2 is YYDKDF (reference sequence). The V and J ends lost 0 bases and 2 bases respectively, with 8 bases between them. Here the CDR3 DNA reads TGTGCCACCAGCAGAGAGGCGACTGCTGGGGCCAACGTCCTGACTTTC. It specifies CATSREATAGANVLTF. Full variable domain (missing parts from reference TRBV15 and TRBJ2-6): DAMVIQNPRYQVTQFGKPVTLSCSQTLNHNVMYWYQQKSSQAPKLLFHYYDKDFNNEADTPDNFQSRRPNTSFCFLDIRSPGLGDTAMYLCATSREATAGANVLTFGAGSRLTVL.

The CDR3 loop reads CATSRDSPLGVEETQYF. In DNA, the CDR3 is TGTGCCACCAGCAGAGATTCCCCCCTAGGAGTCGAAGAGACCCAGTACTTC. The genes are TRBV15 and TRBJ2-5; no reliable D call. The CDR3 covers 17 residues. Deletions cut 0 bases from V and 3 bases from J, with 17 bases between. CDR1 LNHNV and CDR2 YYDKDF come from the germline V gene (reference sequence).

The chain couples TRBV4-3 to TRBJ2-1; D is ambiguous. The CDR3 has 15 residues. Germline V gene lookup returns CDR1 LGHNA and CDR2 YSLEER. V gave up 4 bases and J gave up 2 bases, with 12 bases separating them. The chain's CDR3 is CASSRNVITYNEQFF. In nucleotides, the CDR3 is TGCGCCAGCAGCCGAAACGTAATCACCTACAATGAGCAGTTCTTC.

V and J are TRBV7-2 and TRBJ2-5, with unresolved D. Per germline, CDR1 SGHTA and CDR2 FQGNSA. V was shortened by 4 bases and J by 4 bases, with 13 bases between the two germline ends. The CDR3 sequence is 14 residues long. CDR3 coding DNA: TGTGCCAGCAGCTCCGGGCCGCCGGTAGAGACCCAGTACTTC. Protein product: CASSSGPPVETQYF.

This clonotype was seen only a few times. The V call is TRBV11-1, the J call TRBJ1-1; D is perhaps TRBD1 (5 bases). The CDR3 loop spans 15 amino acids. V was cut by 0 bases and J by 8 bases, with 16 bases left in between. The germline CDR1 and CDR2 sequences are SGHAT and FQDESV (reference sequence). CDR3 amino acids: CASSLASTVRPEAFF. The CDR3 DNA sequence: TGTGCCAGCAGCTTAGCATCGACAGTACGCCCCGAAGCTTTCTTT.

This clonotype was counted between two and nine times. This sequence joins TRBV28 and TRBJ1-1; TRBD1 might be the D (5 bases). The V and J ends lost 6 bases and 2 bases respectively, with 13 bases between them. From germline, CDR1 is MDHEN and CDR2 SYDVKM. The length of the CDR3 is 14 residues. The chain's CDR3 is CASRLHRTNTEAFF. The DNA for the CDR3 is TGTGCCAGCAGACTCCACAGGACTAACACTGAAGCTTTCTTT. Full variable domain (missing parts from reference TRBV28 and TRBJ1-1): DVKVTQSSRYLVKRTGEKVFLECVQDMDHENMFWYRQDPGLGLRLIYFSYDVKMKEKGDIPEGYSVSREKKERFSLILESASTNQTSMYLCASRLHRTNTEAFFGQGTRLTVV.